This is a list of T cell receptor beta chains from one sample in a study of blood T cell repertoires in COVID-19. Data came from immunoSEQ multiplex PCR; TCRdb stores just in-frame clones and leaves some out. The sample holds a few hundred thousand clones; roughly 85% are singletons and the top ten take approximately 3.1%. The specimen sequenced was peripheral blood. Source of these receptors: a woman under 30 with acute or convalescent COVID-19. Both conserved end residues are part of each CDR3. A D gene is named only where the DNA matches it firmly. Not every row has a clone size; where given, it reads once, few, many or a size class.

NA	TRBV18	NA	TRBJ1-2	CASSPGGGRSNYGYTF	TGTGCCAGCTCACCCGGGGGGGGACGATCTAACTATGGCTACACCTTC
NA	TRBV27	NA	TRBJ2-1	CASSLSFARNNEQFF	TGTGCCAGCAGTTTATCTTTCGCTAGGAACAATGAGCAGTTCTTC
TRBD1	TRBV29-1	NA	TRBJ1-2	CSASGQPVYGYTF	TGCAGCGCCTCGGGACAGCCCGTCTATGGCTACACCTTC
TRBD1	TRBV7-9	NA	TRBJ1-1	CASSSGGSTEAFF	TGTGCCAGCAGCTCAGGGGGAAGTACTGAAGCTTTCTTT
NA	TRBV2	NA	TRBJ2-5	CASSESRQKVGTQYF	TGTGCCAGCAGTGAATCGAGGCAGAAGGTCGGGACCCAGTACTTC
TRBD2	TRBV6-5	once	TRBJ2-5	CASSYSITSGQETQYF	TGTGCCAGCAGTTACTCGATAACTAGCGGCCAAGAGACCCAGTACTTC
TRBD1	TRBV27	NA	TRBJ1-2	CASSLSGQGIGYTF	TGTGCCAGCAGTTTATCGGGACAGGGGATTGGCTACACCTTC
TRBD2	TRBV9	NA	TRBJ2-1	CASSASRVAGFNEQFF	TGTGCCAGCAGCGCCTCCAGGGTAGCGGGCTTCAATGAGCAGTTCTTC
TRBD1	TRBV10-1	NA	TRBJ2-2	CASSELSGTGNTGELFF	TGCGCCAGCAGTGAGTTATCCGGGACAGGGAACACCGGGGAGCTGTTTTTT
NA	TRBV12-3/TRBV12-4	NA	TRBJ1-1	CASRYHPVTEAFF	TGTGCCAGCAGGTACCATCCAGTCACTGAAGCTTTCTTT
NA	TRBV6-5	NA	TRBJ2-1	CASWNEAGNEQFF	TGTGCCAGCTGGAACGAGGCCGGCAATGAGCAGTTCTTC
NA	TRBV18	NA	TRBJ2-2	CASSPPARGTNTGELFF	TGTGCCAGCTCCCCACCAGCCAGGGGAACGAACACCGGGGAGCTGTTTTTT
TRBD2	TRBV7-3	NA	TRBJ2-2	CASSPTSGRTGELFF	TGTGCCAGCAGCCCTACTAGCGGGAGAACCGGGGAGCTGTTTTTT
TRBD2	TRBV12-3/TRBV12-4	NA	TRBJ2-1	CASSPPGLASMFF	TGTGCCAGCAGTCCCCCGGGACTAGCGTCTATGTTCTTC
TRBD2	TRBV7-9	NA	TRBJ2-3	CASSLYGGRVDTQYF	TGTGCCAGCAGCTTATATGGCGGGAGGGTAGATACGCAGTATTTT
NA	TRBV14	NA	TRBJ1-2	CASSPGGLRGYGYTF	TGTGCCAGCAGCCCGGGGGGGCTGCGTGGCTATGGCTACACCTTC
TRBD1	TRBV10-1	NA	TRBJ1-1	CASSDSPGQEPNTEAFF	TGCGCCAGCAGTGATTCGCCGGGACAGGAACCGAACACTGAAGCTTTCTTT
TRBD2	TRBV7-2	NA	TRBJ2-5	CASTLLAVYQETQYF	TGTGCCAGCACCCTACTAGCGGTATACCAAGAGACCCAGTACTTC
NA	TRBV28	NA	TRBJ1-2	CASSFGSYGYTF	TGTGCCAGCAGTTTCGGGAGCTATGGCTACACCTTC
NA	TRBV28	NA	TRBJ1-2	CASSLSSGYYGYTF	TGTGCCAGCAGTTTATCTTCAGGGTACTATGGCTACACCTTC
NA	TRBV12-3/TRBV12-4	NA	TRBJ2-3	CASRYSTADTQYF	TGTGCCAGCAGGTATAGTACGGCAGATACGCAGTATTTT
NA	TRBV2	NA	TRBJ2-7	CASSEEWEAISYEQYF	TGTGCCAGCAGTGAAGAGTGGGAGGCCATCTCCTACGAGCAGTACTTC
NA	TRBV5-8	NA	TRBJ1-1	CASSLVARATRAFF	TGTGCCAGCAGCTTGGTAGCCAGGGCGACTCGAGCTTTCTTT
TRBD1	TRBV7-9	NA	TRBJ2-7	CASSHGTGGHEQYF	TGTGCCAGCAGCCACGGGACAGGGGGACACGAGCAGTACTTC
NA	TRBV7-9	once	TRBJ2-7	CASSPGVSYEQYF	TGTGCCAGCAGCCCAGGGGTATCCTACGAGCAGTACTTC
TRBD1	TRBV28	NA	TRBJ1-1	CASSLTQGGGAAAFF	TGTGCCAGCAGCCTAACCCAGGGGGGCGGTGCGGCAGCTTTCTTT
NA	TRBV18	once	TRBJ1-1	CASSPQGMNTEAFF	TGTGCCAGCTCACCACAGGGGATGAACACTGAAGCTTTCTTT
NA	TRBV10-3	NA	TRBJ1-1	CAIRMDRNTEAFF	TGTGCCATCAGGATGGACAGGAACACTGAAGCTTTCTTT
TRBD2	TRBV29-1	once	TRBJ2-1	CSVESTSGRFSYEQFF	TGCAGCGTTGAATCTACTAGCGGGAGATTTAGCTATGAGCAGTTCTTC
TRBD2	TRBV5-1	NA	TRBJ2-5	CASTPGLAGVETQYF	TGCGCCAGCACCCCGGGACTAGCGGGAGTGGAGACCCAGTACTTC
TRBD1	TRBV6-2/TRBV6-3	NA	TRBJ1-4	CASSLGQANEKLFF	TGTGCCAGCAGCCTCGGACAGGCTAATGAAAAACTGTTTTTT
NA	TRBV15	NA	TRBJ1-5	CATSRELYGEGPQHF	TGTGCCACCAGCAGAGAGTTATACGGGGAAGGGCCCCAGCATTTT
TRBD1	TRBV5-1	NA	TRBJ1-4	CASSLRDRGDEKLFF	TGCGCCAGCAGCTTGAGGGACAGGGGGGATGAAAAACTGTTTTTT
NA	TRBV28	NA	TRBJ2-5	CASSFFGEPRTQETQYF	TGTGCCAGCAGTTTTTTCGGTGAACCCCGGACTCAAGAGACCCAGTACTTC
NA	TRBV19	NA	TRBJ2-7	CASSIEGRAYEQYF	TGTGCCAGTAGTATAGAGGGCAGGGCCTACGAGCAGTACTTC
NA	TRBV28	NA	TRBJ2-2	CASRFRNTGELFF	TGTGCCAGCAGGTTTAGGAACACCGGGGAGCTGTTTTTT
NA	TRBV15	NA	TRBJ2-7	CATALQGGYEQYF	TGTGCCACCGCCCTTCAGGGCGGCTACGAGCAGTACTTC
TRBD2	TRBV15	NA	TRBJ2-4	CATSRGGAGGGLNIQYF	TGTGCCACCAGCAGAGGGGGAGCGGGGGGAGGGTTGAACATTCAGTACTTC
TRBD1	TRBV4-3	NA	TRBJ2-1	CASSQWGDSGTGDEQFF	TGCGCCAGCAGCCAATGGGGGGATAGCGGGACAGGGGATGAGCAGTTCTTC
TRBD1	TRBV7-8	once	TRBJ1-2	CASSQGTGGAYGYTF	TGTGCCAGCAGCCAAGGGACAGGGGGCGCCTATGGCTACACCTTC
TRBD2	TRBV28	NA	TRBJ2-7	CASSSYAGTSGSSYEQYF	TGTGCCAGCAGTTCTTATGCCGGGACTAGCGGGAGCTCCTACGAGCAGTACTTC
NA	TRBV2	NA	TRBJ2-7	CASSGQNGPYEQYF	TGTGCCAGCAGCGGACAAAATGGGCCCTACGAGCAGTACTTC
TRBD1	TRBV19	NA	TRBJ1-1	CASSSRQGTTEAFF	TGTGCCAGTAGTAGTAGACAGGGGACGACTGAAGCTTTCTTT
TRBD1	TRBV11-3	NA	TRBJ2-2	CASSPGRADRPFTGELFF	TGTGCCAGCAGCCCCGGTCGGGCGGACAGGCCTTTCACCGGGGAGCTGTTTTTT
NA	TRBV3-1/TRBV3-2	NA	TRBJ2-1	CASSQTRDNEQFF	TGTGCCAGCAGCCAAACCAGGGACAATGAGCAGTTCTTC
TRBD1	TRBV13	NA	TRBJ2-7	CASSRRQGNYEQYF	TGTGCCAGCAGCCGTCGACAGGGAAACTACGAGCAGTACTTC
NA	TRBV19	NA	TRBJ2-3	CASSIDLRRTDTQYF	TGTGCCAGTAGTATAGATTTACGGAGGACAGATACGCAGTATTTT